This T cell receptor (beta chain) comes out of a study of blood T cell repertoires in COVID-19. Looking at the study overall: The United States, Italy and Spain supplied acute and convalescent COVID-19 samples. T cells, B-cell-depleted T cells, or PBMCs provided the cDNA or gDNA that served as material.

Profiling relied on immunoSEQ multiplex PCR, and the TCRdb table lists in-frame clones only, not all of them. The sample has around 130,000 clones, around three quarters seen once; the top ten hold 11%. Germline CDR1 and CDR2: SGHVS and FQNEAQ. With 10 bases clipped from V and 0 bases from J, the junction kept 5 bases outside the gene matches. The CDR3 length is 13 residues. The chain carries TRBV7-8 and TRBJ1-1, with TRBD1 identical over 7 bases. Material for sequencing was peripheral blood. The TCR originated in a human donor in a cohort sampled during active COVID-19. CDR3 in amino acids: CATGDRMNTEAFF. In DNA, the CDR3 is TGTGCCACCGGGGACAGAATGAACACTGAAGCTTTCTTT.